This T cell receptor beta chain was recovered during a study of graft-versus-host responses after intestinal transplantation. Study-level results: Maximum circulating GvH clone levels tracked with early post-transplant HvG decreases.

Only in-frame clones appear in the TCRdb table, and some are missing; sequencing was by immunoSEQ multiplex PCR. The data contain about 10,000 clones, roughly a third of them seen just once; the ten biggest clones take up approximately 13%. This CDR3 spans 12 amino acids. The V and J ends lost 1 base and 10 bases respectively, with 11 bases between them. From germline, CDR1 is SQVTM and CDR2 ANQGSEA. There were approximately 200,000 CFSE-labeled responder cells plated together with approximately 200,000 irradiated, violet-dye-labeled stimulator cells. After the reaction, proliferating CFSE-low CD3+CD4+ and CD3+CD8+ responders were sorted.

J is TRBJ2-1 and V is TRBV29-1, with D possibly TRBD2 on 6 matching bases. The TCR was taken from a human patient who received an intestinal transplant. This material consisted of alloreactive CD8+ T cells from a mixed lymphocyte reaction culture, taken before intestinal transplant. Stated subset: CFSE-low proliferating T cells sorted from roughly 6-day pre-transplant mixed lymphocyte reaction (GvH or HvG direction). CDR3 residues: CSVEGEEREQFF. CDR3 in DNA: TGCAGCGTTGAAGGGGAGGAGCGGGAGCAGTTCTTC.